The rows below give T cell receptor beta chains drawn from one sample of a study of blood T cells in healthy people across ages. TCRdb reprocessed the 5' RACE reads with MiXCR, giving one entry per CDR3 protein. The table lists 730,000 or so distinct CDR3 sequences, approximately 40% of them singletons. The specimen was blood. The receptors shown here come from a man older than 75 in good health. Each CDR3 is given with its conserved first and last residue. A D gene is named only where the DNA matches it firmly. Clone size is shown for a subset of rows, as once, few, many or a class of expanded clone.

DNA	CDR3	D	V	J	size
TGTGCCAGCAGTGGAGGGGTGTTCCAAGAGACCCAGTACTTC	CASSGGVFQETQYF	NA	TRBV6-1	TRBJ2-5	NA
TGTGCCAGCACCCGGAAAGGTCCCCAGTTGGGGTCACAAAAACTGTTTTTT	CASTRKGPQLGSQKLFF	NA	TRBV27	TRBJ1-4	NA
TGCAGCGTTGAAGTCAGGGAGGCTGGGGCCAAAAACATTCAGTACTTC	CSVEVREAGAKNIQYF	NA	TRBV29-1	TRBJ2-4	many
TGTGCCAGCAGTCCCACTCGCGCCCACAATGAGCAGTTCTTC	CASSPTRAHNEQFF	NA	TRBV27	TRBJ2-1	few
TGTGCCAGCAGCGTCCAGGGCTCAGATACGCAGTATTTT	CASSVQGSDTQYF	NA	TRBV9	TRBJ2-3	few
TGTGCCAGCAGCTTAGAGGGGCTGGGACATCAAGGGACCCAGTACTTC	CASSLEGLGHQGTQYF	NA	TRBV11-2	TRBJ2-5	few
TGTGCCAGCGCCTTTGGGGCCAACGTCCTGACTTTC	CASAFGANVLTF	NA	TRBV6-2/TRBV6-3	TRBJ2-6	few
TGTGCCAGCAGCCCATTGGTGCCAGATACGCAGTATTTT	CASSPLVPDTQYF	NA	TRBV7-6	TRBJ2-3	NA
TGTGCCAGCAGCCAGGACTTACCCAGCTCCTACAATGAGCAGTTCTTC	CASSQDLPSSYNEQFF	NA	TRBV14	TRBJ2-1	NA
TGTGCCAGCAGCCGAGGGTCTACCTATGGCTACACCTTC	CASSRGSTYGYTF	NA	TRBV7-2	TRBJ1-2	few
TGTGCCAGCAGCATATCGACAGGGATTGGTTATGGCTACACCTTC	CASSISTGIGYGYTF	TRBD1	TRBV9	TRBJ1-2	NA
TGTGCCACCTCACACTACGGGACTCCAGGAACTTACGAGCAGTACTTC	CATSHYGTPGTYEQYF	NA	TRBV15	TRBJ2-7	few
TGTGCCAGCAGCGTAGGGGCGGCCTACGAGCAGTACTTC	CASSVGAAYEQYF	NA	TRBV9	TRBJ2-7	NA
TGTGCCAGCAGTTTTATCGGGGGCGGGACGAACACTGAAGCTTTCTTT	CASSFIGGGTNTEAFF	NA	TRBV12-3/TRBV12-4	TRBJ1-1	few
TGTGCCAGCAGTGTAGAAACTAGTATCAATGAGCAGTTCTTC	CASSVETSINEQFF	NA	TRBV2	TRBJ2-1	NA
TGTGCCAGCGGACAGGGCTTCACCTACGAGCAGTACTTC	CASGQGFTYEQYF	TRBD1	TRBV6-5	TRBJ2-7	NA
TGCAGCGTTGACGGTTTTAAGGGGGAGACCCAGTACTTC	CSVDGFKGETQYF	NA	TRBV29-1	TRBJ2-5	NA
TGCGCCAGCAGTGACAACGGGACAGGGAAAAACAATGAGCAGTTCTTC	CASSDNGTGKNNEQFF	TRBD1	TRBV10-1	TRBJ2-1	few
TGTGCTAGCAGCTCGACTCGCGCTACCGTTAATGAGCAGTTCTTC	CASSSTRATVNEQFF	NA	TRBV7-7	TRBJ2-1	NA
TGTGCCAGCAGGGGACAGGGAAAAGCGACCCAGTACTTC	CASRGQGKATQYF	TRBD1	TRBV28	TRBJ2-5	NA
TGTGCCAGCAGCTATATACAGGGGGCGAACACCGGGGAGCTGTTTTTT	CASSYIQGANTGELFF	TRBD1	TRBV7-9	TRBJ2-2	few
TGTGCCACCAAACTAGGACAGATCAATCAGCCCCAGCATTTT	CATKLGQINQPQHF	NA	TRBV15	TRBJ1-5	NA